This passage covers 12 T cell receptor beta chains from one sample sequenced in a study of blood T cell repertoires in COVID-19. Assay: immunoSEQ multiplex PCR; the TCRdb copy retains only in-frame clones and omits some. The data show over 50,000 clones, with roughly 84% seen just once and 12% held by the top ten. The sequenced sample was peripheral blood. These TCRs come from a man between 65 and 85 years old with active COVID-19.

The chain recombines TRBV7-7 with TRBJ2-7; maybe TRBD2 (6 bases). Trimming took off 1 base at V and 4 bases at J, with 29 bases between the two ends. This CDR3 spans 20 amino acids. Germline V gene lookup returns CDR1 SSHAT and CDR2 FNYEAQ (reference sequence). The CDR3 bases are TGTGCCAGCAGCTTAGGCGGCCCTGGCTGGTCGGGACGGAGGGTGTACGAGCAGTACTTC. The encoded protein is CASSLGGPGWSGRRVYEQYF.

The CDR3 loop reads CAISPGQGAAAVSYTF. The DNA of the CDR3 is TGTGCCATCAGTCCGGGACAGGGGGCGGCTGCGGTAAGCTACACCTTC. The chain uses TRBV10-3 and TRBJ1-2; 12 positions match TRBD1. Germline V gives CDR1 ENHRY, CDR2 SYGVKD. V dropped 5 bases and J dropped 9; count of bases not matched to a gene: 13. This CDR3 contains 16 residues.

The CDR3 spells CASSRTGVGYEQYF. In DNA, the CDR3 is TGCGCCAGCAGCCGTACCGGGGTGGGCTACGAGCAGTACTTC. The chain combines TRBV5-1 with TRBJ2-7; D is perhaps TRBD2 (5 bases). Germline V gene lookup returns CDR1 SGHRS and CDR2 YFSETQ. The CDR3 is 14 residues long. V lost 4 bases and J 3 bases, leaving 14 bases between the germline ends.

This chain links TRBV12-5 with TRBJ2-1; a possible D gene is TRBD2 (6 bases). Looked up from germline, CDR1 is LGHNT and CDR2 is FRNRAP. V shed 1 base and J shed 8 bases, with 27 bases lying between them. The CDR3 contains 19 residues. The CDR3 coding sequence is TGTGCTAGTGGTTTGGGTTCCGCGACTAGTTTTAGAGTTTATCATGAGCAGTTCTTC. Its translation is CASGLGSATSFRVYHEQFF.

The chain joins TRBV9 to TRBJ1-2; 9 bases line up with TRBD1. This CDR3 comprises 14 residues. With 3 bases clipped from V and 8 bases from J, the junction kept 8 bases outside the gene matches. Germline assignment: CDR1 SGDLS and CDR2 YYNGEE. CDR3 sequence (DNA): TGTGCCAGCAGCGCCGGGGACAGGGCAACGGGCTACACCTTC. This translates into CASSAGDRATGYTF.

The chain is built from TRBV11-3 and TRBJ2-1, with 7 bases fitting TRBD2. The CDR3 runs 15 residues. V gave up 2 bases and J gave up 9 bases; unmatched junction bases: 10. In germline, CDR1 is SGHNT, CDR2 YENEEA. The DNA of the CDR3 is TGTGCCAGCAGCTTACGAGGACTAGAAATGGGTGAGCAGTTCTTC. This codes for CASSLRGLEMGEQFF.

The CDR3 DNA reads TGTGCCAGCAGACGGACAGGGGGCTCCTATAATTCACCCCTCCACTTT. It specifies CASRRTGGSYNSPLHF. The gene calls are TRBV7-6 and TRBJ1-6; 10 bases match TRBD1. The CDR3 extends over 16 amino acids. Per germline, CDR1 SGHVS and CDR2 FNYEAQ. V lost 6 bases, J lost 0 bases, and 2 bases stayed unmatched.

V gene TRBV5-6 combines with J gene TRBJ1-4, with 8 bases that match TRBD1. Trimming removed 2 bases from V and 7 bases from J; junction bases left unmatched: 4. This CDR3 has 14 amino acids. Germline lookup yields CDR1 SGHDT and CDR2 YYEEEE. CDR3 sequence reads: CASSFLQGGEKLFF. The CDR3 DNA is TGTGCCAGCAGCTTTTTACAGGGGGGTGAAAAACTGTTTTTT.

The V and J genes are TRBV19 and TRBJ2-1; 12 bases are shared with TRBD2. Losses at the gene ends were 5 bases for V and 2 bases for J; bases not matched to a gene: 4. The CDR3 loop spans 16 amino acids. CDR1 is LNHDA and CDR2 is SQIVND in the germline V gene (reference sequence). In DNA form, the CDR3 reads TGTGCCAGTAGTCCCCGGACTAGCGGGGCCTACAATGAGCAGTTCTTC. It translates to CASSPRTSGAYNEQFF.

This clone appeared a few times. The chain links TRBV6-2 or TRBV6-3 to TRBJ1-1; D is undetermined. V was cut by 6 bases and J by 1 base, with 9 bases left in between. The germline CDR1 and CDR2 sequences are MNHEY and SVGEGT. The CDR3 contains 13 residues. The CDR3 DNA is TGTGCCAGCAGCCCCCGGGAGAACACTGAAGCTTTCTTT. As protein: CASSPRENTEAFF.

The V gene is TRBV11-2, the J gene TRBJ2-2; 7 bases map to TRBD1. CDR1 and CDR2 from the germline V gene are SGHAT and FQNNGV. Losses at the gene ends were 1 base for V and 3 bases for J; bases not matched to a gene: 2. The CDR3 length is 15 residues. The CDR3 region is CASSLGRGYTGELFF. For the CDR3, the DNA is TGTGCCAGCAGCTTAGGCAGGGGGTACACCGGGGAGCTGTTTTTT.

The gene calls are TRBV6-5 and TRBJ2-1, with D maybe TRBD1 (6 bases). Trimming stripped 2 bases from V and 8 bases from J, with 10 bases between. Germline CDR1 and CDR2: MNHEY and SVGAGI. The CDR3 has 13 residues. CDR3 residues: CASSYPGAYEQFF. The DNA for the CDR3 is TGTGCCAGCAGTTACCCAGGGGCGTATGAGCAGTTCTTC.